The 27 T cell receptor beta chains given below trace back to one sample, sequenced in a study of cytomegalovirus exposure and HLA in healthy donors. 13 Jbeta primers and 60 Vbeta primers were used for the PCR. Method: immunoSEQ multiplex PCR; TCRdb's copy keeps in-frame clones and lacks some. The sample shows about 100,000 clones, around three quarters of them seen only once. Material: PBMCs. The receptors originated from a male donor in good health and CMV-seronegative.

The chain couples TRBV19 to TRBJ2-2; 7 nucleotides agree with TRBD2. Per the germline V gene, CDR1 is LNHDA and CDR2 is SQIVND (reference sequence). The CDR3 has 14 amino acids. The V segment lost 9 bases and the J segment 4 bases; nucleotides outside the gene matches: 8. As DNA, the CDR3 is TGTGCCAGGATCAAGACTAGCCTCACCGGGGAGCTGTTTTTT. Residues: CARIKTSLTGELFF.

The rearrangement joins TRBV6-5 to TRBJ2-5, with TRBD1 matching 8 bases. Judging by the DNA end, TRBJ2-7 fits better; the J call may be wrong. The CDR3 extends over 14 amino acids. Germline assignment: CDR1 MNHEY and CDR2 SVGAGI. The CDR3: CASREGTGSFEQYF. In DNA, the CDR3 is TGTGCCAGCAGGGAGGGGACAGGTTCATTCGAGCAGTACTTC.

This chain links TRBV6-6 with TRBJ2-5; TRBD2 might be the D (6 bases). Per the germline V gene, CDR1 is MNHNY and CDR2 is SVGAGI (reference sequence). V shed 6 bases and J shed 5 bases, with 16 bases lying between them. There are 14 residues in the CDR3. Here the CDR3 DNA reads TGTGCCAGCAGGGACGGGACTCTCGGGGAGACCCAGTACTTC. Translated, it gives CASRDGTLGETQYF.

V gene TRBV5-1 combines with J gene TRBJ2-7; D is possibly TRBD1 (6 bases). The CDR3 is 14 amino acids. With 4 bases removed from V and 0 bases from J, the gap between germline ends came to 11 bases. Germline CDR1 SGHRS, CDR2 YFSETQ. CDR3 region: CASSQGTDSYEQYF. In DNA, the CDR3 is TGCGCCAGCAGCCAGGGGACGGACTCCTACGAGCAGTACTTC.

This rearrangement joins TRBV15 to TRBJ2-2; D may be TRBD1 (5 bases). The germline V and J ends were trimmed by 5 bases and 1 base, with 8 bases remaining between them. The CDR3 is 14 amino acids. Germline CDR1 reads LNHNV; CDR2 reads YYDKDF (reference sequence). In nucleotides, the CDR3 is TGTGCCACCAGCTTTACAGGGAACACCGGGGAGCTGTTTTTT. This gives the protein CATSFTGNTGELFF.

V gene TRBV6-1 combines with J gene TRBJ1-1; unclear D gene. Trimming cost V 3 bases and J 1 base, with 6 bases left between them. The germline V gene encodes CDR1 MNHNS and CDR2 SASEGT. The CDR3 totals 13 residues. The CDR3 loop is CASSDIQNTEAFF. For the CDR3, the DNA is TGTGCCAGCAGTGACATTCAGAACACTGAAGCTTTCTTT.

The chain links TRBV19 to TRBJ2-7; a weak D match, TRBD2 (5 bases). The germline CDR1 and CDR2 sequences are LNHDA and SQIVND (reference sequence). This CDR3 region has 13 residues. V was trimmed by 2 bases and J by 3 bases, leaving 8 bases between them. CDR3 nucleotide sequence: TGTGCCAGTAGTATATCACTAGTCTACGAGCAGTACTTC. Its protein is CASSISLVYEQYF.

A word on this clone: A read error may produce the germline difference seen at one junction end. The chain couples TRBV19 to TRBJ1-4, with D uncertain. CDR3 length: 14 residues. Germline V lookup: CDR1 LNHDA, CDR2 SQIVND (reference sequence). CDR3 DNA: TGTGCCAGTAGTATAAGTCCGGTGAATGAAAAACTGCTTTTT. This sequence encodes CASSISPVNEKLLF.

The gene calls are TRBV18 and TRBJ2-1; 7 nucleotides match TRBD2. The CDR3 length is 14 residues. Per the germline V gene, CDR1 is KGHSH and CDR2 is LQKENI. J gave up 4 bases and V 2 bases, and 2 bases lay outside the gene matches. The CDR3, as DNA: TGTGCCAGCTCACCAAGCGGGATTTACAATGAGCAGTTCTTC. Amino acid sequence: CASSPSGIYNEQFF. The whole variable domain, remainder taken from reference TRBV18 and TRBJ2-1, is NAGVMQNPRHLVRRRGQEARLRCSPMKGHSHVYWYRQLPEEGLKFMVYLQKENIIDESGMPKERFSAEFPKEGPSILRIQQVVRGDSAAYFCASSPSGIYNEQFFGPGTRLTVL.

Here the CDR3 DNA reads TGTGCCAGCAGTTACTTGGGACAGGGTGCCTACGAGCAGTACTTC. This encodes CASSYLGQGAYEQYF. V usage is TRBV6-6 and J usage is TRBJ2-5; 9 bases map to TRBD1. The DNA matches TRBJ2-7 better at its end, which makes the J call doubtful. The CDR3 is 15 residues long. Germline CDR1 is MNHNY and CDR2 is SVGAGI (reference sequence).

This clone was detected once. The chain recombines TRBV18 with TRBJ1-1, with D uncertain. CDR3 length: 14 residues. Germline lookup yields CDR1 KGHSH and CDR2 LQKENI. Trimming removed 3 bases from V and 0 bases from J, with 8 bases in between. In nucleotides, the CDR3 is TGTGCCAGCTCACCGGACTATTTGAACACTGAAGCTTTCTTT. Translation: CASSPDYLNTEAFF.

The chain links TRBV7-9 to TRBJ2-3; no firm D call. Per the germline V gene, CDR1 is SEHNR and CDR2 is FQNEAQ (reference sequence). V was trimmed by 1 base and J by 2 bases, leaving 13 bases between them. This CDR3 comprises 16 residues. The CDR3 loop is CASSLEGGTNTDTQYF. The CDR3 DNA is TGTGCCAGCAGCTTAGAAGGCGGTACAAACACAGATACGCAGTATTTT.

V is TRBV9 and J is TRBJ2-1, with 7 bases aligning to TRBD1. V lost 4 bases and J lost 0; bases outside the gene matches: 4. CDR1 and CDR2 from the germline V gene are SGDLS and YYNGEE. The CDR3 extends over 15 amino acids. The CDR3 nucleotides are TGTGCCAGCAGCTCGACAGGGAGCTCCTACAATGAGCAGTTCTTC. Amino acids: CASSSTGSSYNEQFF.

Details on this clone: Other nucleotide sequences in the sample specify the same CDR3. CDR3 coding DNA: TGTGCCAGCAGTTACATACAGGGGGGCAGCACAGATACGCAGTATTTT. This codes for CASSYIQGGSTDTQYF. The J gene is TRBJ2-3, the V gene TRBV6-5; TRBD1 matches 8 bases. CDR3 size: 16 residues. Germline lookup yields CDR1 MNHEY and CDR2 SVGAGI. Trimming cost V 2 bases and J 0 bases; bases outside gene matches: 4.

The chain employs TRBV5-4 and TRBJ1-2; no definite D call. The CDR3 is 14 amino acids. V shed 8 bases and J shed 4 bases, with 18 bases lying between them. Germline V CDR1 and CDR2: SGHNT, YYREEE (reference sequence). CDR3: CASTNGDRGYGYTF. The CDR3 nucleotides read TGTGCCAGTACCAACGGGGATAGAGGCTATGGCTACACCTTC.

This clone appeared once. This chain uses TRBV14 with TRBJ2-2; D may be TRBD1 (6 bases). Trimming stripped 1 base from V and 0 bases from J, with 12 bases between. CDR1 and CDR2 from the germline V gene are SGHDN and FVKESK. This CDR3 comprises 17 residues. The CDR3, as DNA: TGTGCCAGCAGCCAAGTGGCAGGGGATGCGAACACCGGGGAGCTGTTTTTT. The encoded protein is CASSQVAGDANTGELFF.

The V call is TRBV6-6, the J call TRBJ2-7; 7 bases are shared with TRBD1. The CDR3 has 14 amino acids. With V trimmed by 6 bases and J by 1 base, 6 bases remained unmatched. Germline V gene data show CDR1 as MNHNY and CDR2 as SVGAGI (reference sequence). The CDR3 bases are TGTGCCAGCAGCCCGAGACAGGGTTCCTACGAGCAGTACTTC. Protein sequence: CASSPRQGSYEQYF.

The V gene is TRBV19, the J gene TRBJ2-1; D is perhaps TRBD1 (6 bases). The CDR3 spans 15 residues. V was shortened by 6 bases and J by 7 bases, with 19 bases between the two germline ends. Germline V gene data show CDR1 as LNHDA and CDR2 as SQIVND (reference sequence). CDR3 sequence: CASRSGRGFTNEQFF. CDR3 bases: TGTGCCAGTAGGTCGGGCAGGGGTTTTACGAATGAGCAGTTCTTC.

The rearrangement links TRBV27 to TRBJ2-5; 7 bases match TRBD1. Looked up from germline, CDR1 is MNHEY and CDR2 is SMNVEV (reference sequence). The CDR3 totals 15 residues. V shed 6 bases, J shed 7 bases, and the junction held 14 bases outside the gene matches. CDR3 bases: TGTGCCAGCAGGGGCTCAGGGGGTGGGCCGCGGACCCAGTACTTC. The encoded protein is CASRGSGGGPRTQYF.

This rearrangement joins TRBV25-1 to TRBJ1-4; possibly TRBD1 for D (5 bases). The length of the CDR3 is 14 residues. The V gene lost 3 bases and the J gene lost 4 bases, with 9 bases spanning the gap. Per the germline V gene, CDR1 is MGHDK and CDR2 is SYGVNS. In nucleotides, the CDR3 is TGTGCCAGCAGTGAGGGACTCAATAATGAAAAACTGTTTTTT. This translates into CASSEGLNNEKLFF.

The V and J genes are TRBV7-2 and TRBJ2-1, with D possibly matching TRBD2 (6 bases). This CDR3 spans 14 amino acids. V lost 5 bases, J lost 7 bases, and 15 bases lay in between. The germline CDR1 and CDR2 sequences are SGHTA and FQGNSA. CDR3 loop: CASSTRGEWNEQFF. Written as DNA, the CDR3 is TGTGCCAGCAGCACCCGCGGGGAGTGGAATGAGCAGTTCTTC.

The rearrangement joins TRBV6-1 to TRBJ2-1; TRBD2 aligns across 12 bases. The CDR3 runs 15 residues. Germline V CDR1 and CDR2: MNHNS, SASEGT. With 7 bases clipped from V and 3 bases from J, the junction kept 4 bases outside the gene matches. CDR3 residues: CASTRTSGIYNEQFF. Here the CDR3 DNA reads TGTGCCAGCACTAGGACTAGCGGGATCTACAATGAGCAGTTCTTC.

V is TRBV7-9 and J is TRBJ2-1; 13 bases align to TRBD2. The length of the CDR3 is 17 residues. J was trimmed by 5 bases and V by 5 bases; bases with no gene match: 9. Per the germline V gene, CDR1 is SEHNR and CDR2 is FQNEAQ (reference sequence). The CDR3 DNA reads TGTGCCAGCAGCGCCCTCACTAGCGGGAGGGCCAACAATGAGCAGTTCTTC. As protein: CASSALTSGRANNEQFF.

This clone has more than one count but fewer than ten. The V gene is TRBV15, the J gene TRBJ2-1; maybe TRBD2 (5 bases). Trimming cost V 0 bases and J 15 bases, with 15 bases left between them. CDR1 is LNHNV and CDR2 is YYDKDF in the germline V gene (reference sequence). The CDR3 is 13 amino acids. Here the CDR3 reads CATSRDRSSSGFF. In nucleotides, the CDR3 is TGTGCCACCAGCAGAGATCGGTCTAGCTCAGGGTTCTTC.

This chain's CDR3 is CATSRDPGQGYEQFF. The CDR3 nucleotides read TGTGCCACCAGCAGAGATCCGGGACAGGGATATGAGCAGTTCTTC. The chain recombines TRBV15 with TRBJ2-1; 9 positions agree with TRBD1. The germline V gene has CDR1 LNHNV and CDR2 YYDKDF (reference sequence). The CDR3 runs 15 residues. Trimming cost V 0 bases and J 8 bases; bases outside gene matches: 5.

This clone was detected a few times. The rearrangement joins TRBV7-2 to TRBJ2-1; 10 positions agree with TRBD2. Germline trimming cut 2 bases from V and 7 bases from J; bases unmatched to any gene: 11. Germline V lookup: CDR1 SGHTA, CDR2 FQGNSA. The CDR3 covers 17 residues. CDR3 sequence (DNA): TGTGCCAGCAGCTTAAGGGCCCCTAGCGGGAGCTGGAATGAGCAGTTCTTC. It specifies CASSLRAPSGSWNEQFF.

V and J are TRBV6-1 and TRBJ2-1; 10 nucleotides match TRBD1. V lost 6 bases and J lost 8; bases outside the gene matches: 7. This CDR3 comprises 14 residues. CDR1 is MNHNS and CDR2 is SASEGT in the germline V gene. The CDR3 is CASSPGTGVYEQFF. The DNA of the CDR3 is TGTGCCAGCAGCCCCGGGACAGGGGTTTATGAGCAGTTCTTC.